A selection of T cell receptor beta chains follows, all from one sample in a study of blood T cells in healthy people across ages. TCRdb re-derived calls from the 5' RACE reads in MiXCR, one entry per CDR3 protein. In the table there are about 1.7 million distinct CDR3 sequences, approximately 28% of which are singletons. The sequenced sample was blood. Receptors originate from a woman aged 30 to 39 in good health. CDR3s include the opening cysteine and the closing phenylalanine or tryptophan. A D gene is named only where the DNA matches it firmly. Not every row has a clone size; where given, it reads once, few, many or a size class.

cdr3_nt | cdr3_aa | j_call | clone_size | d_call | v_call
TGTGCCAGCAGTTCCCGGACCTCCCCGACAGATACGCAGTATTTT | CASSSRTSPTDTQYF | TRBJ2-3 | few | NA | TRBV28
TGTGCCAGCAGTTCCCCGGGATCCCTGGACGAGCAGTACTTC | CASSSPGSLDEQYF | TRBJ2-7 | few | NA | TRBV28
TGTGCCACCTCTGACAGTGAGGGGGCTGGAGATACGCAGTATTTT | CATSDSEGAGDTQYF | TRBJ2-3 | NA | TRBD1 | TRBV2
TGTGCCACGCGGGGCGCGGCGGCTGCGACAGATACGCAGTATTTT | CATRGAAAATDTQYF | TRBJ2-3 | NA | NA | TRBV15
TGTGCCGGCAGCGTTGGAGCGGGAGGGTGGAACACCGGGGAGCTGTTTTTT | CAGSVGAGGWNTGELFF | TRBJ2-2 | NA | TRBD2 | TRBV9
TGTGCCAGCAGCTTAGTCCCTAAAAATTCACCCCTCCACTTT | CASSLVPKNSPLHF | TRBJ1-6 | many | NA | TRBV7-2
TGCAGTGCTAGAGATAGACTAGCGGGTACCTACGAGCAGTACTTC | CSARDRLAGTYEQYF | TRBJ2-7 | NA | TRBD2 | TRBV20-1
TGCAGTGCTAGAGACCCCATCGGCACTGAAGCTTTCTTT | CSARDPIGTEAFF | TRBJ1-1 | NA | NA | TRBV20-1
TGTGCCAGCAGCTCCCCGACGACAGCCAAAAACATTCAGTACTTC | CASSSPTTAKNIQYF | TRBJ2-4 | many | NA | TRBV7-9
TGTGCCAGCAGCAAACAGGGGCGTTGGGACGAGCAGTACTTC | CASSKQGRWDEQYF | TRBJ2-7 | NA | TRBD1 | TRBV7-2
TGTGCCAGCAGAGCAAACGGGGTTTCAGAGACCCAGTACTTC | CASRANGVSETQYF | TRBJ2-5 | NA | NA | TRBV2
TGTGCCAGCAGTCTCCTAGCGGGGGGCCGCGAGACCCAGTACTTC | CASSLLAGGRETQYF | TRBJ2-5 | many | TRBD2 | TRBV12-3/TRBV12-4
TGTGCCAGCATCATGACAGGGCGAAATGGCTACACCTTC | CASIMTGRNGYTF | TRBJ1-2 | NA | TRBD1 | TRBV28
TGTGCCAGCAGTGAAGAGGGGTTGGTTGGCAATGAGCAGTTCTTC | CASSEEGLVGNEQFF | TRBJ2-1 | NA | NA | TRBV2
TGTGCCAGCAGCTTTAGCAGGGCCGACTACGAGCAGTACTTC | CASSFSRADYEQYF | TRBJ2-7 | many | NA | TRBV12-3/TRBV12-4
TGTGCCAGCAGTTACGAAGGGGGCGTCTCTGAAGCTTTCTTT | CASSYEGGVSEAFF | TRBJ1-1 | few | TRBD1 | TRBV6-6
TGTGCCAGCAGCTTAGTGGCGGAGGGGCTGTACAATGAGCAGTTCTTC | CASSLVAEGLYNEQFF | TRBJ2-1 | NA | NA | TRBV11-2
TGTGCCAGCAGCTTAGCAAGGACTAGCGGAGGAGAGATGGCAGATACGCAGTATTTT | CASSLARTSGGEMADTQYF | TRBJ2-3 | NA | TRBD2 | TRBV13
TGTGCCAGCATCCCGACTAGGCTACTCTACACCGGGGAGCTGTTTTTT | CASIPTRLLYTGELFF | TRBJ2-2 | few | NA | TRBV12-3/TRBV12-4
TGTGCCGGCAGCGTAGCCGGGAGCACAGATACGCAGTATTTT | CAGSVAGSTDTQYF | TRBJ2-3 | NA | NA | TRBV9
TGCGCCAGCAGCTTGTTACCGGGACTAGCGGGGGATTACGAGCAGTACTTC | CASSLLPGLAGDYEQYF | TRBJ2-7 | NA | TRBD2 | TRBV5-1
TGTGTCAGCAGTTTTTTCTTAGGGGATCCTCAGTTCTTC | CVSSFFLGDPQFF | TRBJ2-1 | NA | NA | TRBV12-3/TRBV12-4
TGTACCAGCAGTCTAGCGGGAGTTTCGACAGATACGGAGTATTTT | CTSSLAGVSTDTEYF | TRBJ2-3 | NA | TRBD2 | TRBV12-3/TRBV12-4
TGCAGTGCCCATACGGGCAGGACTTCCTACAGTGAGCAGTTCTTC | CSAHTGRTSYSEQFF | TRBJ2-1 | NA | NA | TRBV20-1
TGTGCCAGCAGTTACTCTCCTGAGGCGCGGGGGAGCTCCTACGAGCAGTACTTC | CASSYSPEARGSSYEQYF | TRBJ2-7 | NA | TRBD2 | TRBV6-5
TGTGCCATCAGTGAGGTGGGACAGTGTAATGAGCAGTTCTTC | CAISEVGQCNEQFF | TRBJ2-1 | few | TRBD1 | TRBV10-3
TGCGCCAGCAGCCCTTTGCACGGGGAGGACACTGAAGCTTTCTTT | CASSPLHGEDTEAFF | TRBJ1-1 | few | NA | TRBV4-1
TGCAGTGCTAGGACCGAGGGTCTCACAGATACGCAGTATTTT | CSARTEGLTDTQYF | TRBJ2-3 | many | NA | TRBV20-1
TGTGCCTGGGAGCTAGCGGGAACCAGGGTGAATGAGCAGTTCTTC | CAWELAGTRVNEQFF | TRBJ2-1 | NA | TRBD2 | TRBV30
TGTGCCAGCACCCAGAGCTCGTTGAATGAGCAGTTCTTC | CASTQSSLNEQFF | TRBJ2-1 | few | NA | TRBV6-6
TGTGCCACCAGCAAGGGAGCCGCTAGCACAGATACGCAGTATTTT | CATSKGAASTDTQYF | TRBJ2-3 | few | NA | TRBV15
TGTGCCAGCAGTGATACTCGGACTCAGCAGTTCTTC | CASSDTRTQQFF | TRBJ2-1 | NA | NA | TRBV2
TGCAGTGCTGCACAGACTGGGGGAGAGGCAGATACGCAGTATTTT | CSAAQTGGEADTQYF | TRBJ2-3 | few | NA | TRBV20-1
TGTGCCAGCAGCGGAGCGGGAAGTGGGTACGAGCAGTACTTC | CASSGAGSGYEQYF | TRBJ2-7 | few | TRBD2 | TRBV7-8
TGTGCCAGCAGACCGGAGAACTATGGCTACACCTTC | CASRPENYGYTF | TRBJ1-2 | NA | NA | TRBV7-9
TGTGCCAGCAGCGGGACAGGGTACAAAACTGAAGCTTTCTTT | CASSGTGYKTEAFF | TRBJ1-1 | few | TRBD1 | TRBV6-6
TGTGCCAGCAGCCCCAGGGGGCAGGTTTCAGATACGCAGTATTTT | CASSPRGQVSDTQYF | TRBJ2-3 | few | TRBD1 | TRBV7-2
TGTGCCAGCAGTACACCGGGACAGCGGAATGAAAAACTGTTTTTT | CASSTPGQRNEKLFF | TRBJ1-4 | NA | TRBD1 | TRBV6-6
TGTGCCAGCAGCCGACAGGGGGCAATCACCGGGGAGCTGTTTTTT | CASSRQGAITGELFF | TRBJ2-2 | few | TRBD1 | TRBV7-2
TGTGCCACCAGTGATTCGGCCTTGACAGGGGGTAGTCATGAGCAGTTCTTC | CATSDSALTGGSHEQFF | TRBJ2-1 | few | TRBD1 | TRBV24-1
TGTGCCACCGGCCTCGGGGCCAGGGAGACCCAGTACTTC | CATGLGARETQYF | TRBJ2-5 | few | NA | TRBV27
TGCAGTGTTAGCGAGTTTTCCTACGAGCAGTACTTC | CSVSEFSYEQYF | TRBJ2-7 | few | NA | TRBV20-1
TGTGTCAGCAGCCCGAATGGACTAGCCCTAATCACCGGGGAGCTGTTTTTT | CVSSPNGLALITGELFF | TRBJ2-2 | NA | TRBD2 | TRBV9
TGTGCCGGCAGCCCCAGGAGAGTGCATAATGAACAGTTCTTC | CAGSPRRVHNEQFF | TRBJ2-1 | NA | NA | TRBV12-3/TRBV12-4
TGCGCCAGCAGCTTGAACTCCAGGTCGTCTGGAAACACCATATATTTT | CASSLNSRSSGNTIYF | TRBJ1-3 | few | NA | TRBV5-1
TGTGCCAGCAGCCCCATCTGGGGATTCACTGAAGCTTTCTTT | CASSPIWGFTEAFF | TRBJ1-1 | NA | NA | TRBV6-5
TGTGCCACCACAATACTAGCGGGTAATGAGCAGTTCTTC | CATTILAGNEQFF | TRBJ2-1 | few | TRBD2 | TRBV18
TGTGCCAGCAACCAACCGGGACAGCGCTACGAGCAGTACTTC | CASNQPGQRYEQYF | TRBJ2-7 | many | TRBD1 | TRBV28
TGTGCCAGCAGTCGGAGTCGCGGGACAGGGTCCGATACGCAGTATTTT | CASSRSRGTGSDTQYF | TRBJ2-3 | few | TRBD1 | TRBV6-5
TGTGCCAGCAGCTTAAATTCATGGGCTTCCGAGCAGTTCTTC | CASSLNSWASEQFF | TRBJ2-1 | few | NA | TRBV7-3
TGTGCCAGCAGTCCGGGACTAGTGGGGGTCTCCTACGAGCAGTACTTC | CASSPGLVGVSYEQYF | TRBJ2-7 | NA | TRBD2 | TRBV12-3/TRBV12-4